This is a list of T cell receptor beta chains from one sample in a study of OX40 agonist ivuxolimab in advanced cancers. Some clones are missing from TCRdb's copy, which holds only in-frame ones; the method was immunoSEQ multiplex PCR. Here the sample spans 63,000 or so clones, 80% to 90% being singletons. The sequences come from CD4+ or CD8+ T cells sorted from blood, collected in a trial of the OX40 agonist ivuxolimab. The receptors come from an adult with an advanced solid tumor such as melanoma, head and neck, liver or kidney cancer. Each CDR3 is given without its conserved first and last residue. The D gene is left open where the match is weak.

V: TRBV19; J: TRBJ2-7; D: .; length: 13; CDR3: ASSIMGTPYYEQY
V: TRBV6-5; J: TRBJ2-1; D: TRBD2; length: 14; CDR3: ASSYGGVGENNEQF
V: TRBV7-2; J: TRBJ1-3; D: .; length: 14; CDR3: ASSPAGIGPGNTIY
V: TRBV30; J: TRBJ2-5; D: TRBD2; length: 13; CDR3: AWSRPLAGVETQY
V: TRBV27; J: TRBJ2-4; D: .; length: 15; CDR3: ASRLYGTTSGKNIQY
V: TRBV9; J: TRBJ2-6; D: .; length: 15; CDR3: ASSFRSGGGGANVLT
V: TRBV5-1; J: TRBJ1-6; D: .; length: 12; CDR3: ASSSMGADSPLH
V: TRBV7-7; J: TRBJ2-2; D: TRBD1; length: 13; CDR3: ASSQGQGKGGELF
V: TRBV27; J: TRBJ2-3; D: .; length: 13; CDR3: ASSTDMRRTDTQY
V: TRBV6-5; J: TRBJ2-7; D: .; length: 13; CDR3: ASSPINVGLDEQY
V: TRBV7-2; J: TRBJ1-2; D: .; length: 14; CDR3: ASSFLGAKTNYGYT
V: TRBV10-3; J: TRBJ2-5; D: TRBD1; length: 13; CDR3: AISTGGVRQETQY
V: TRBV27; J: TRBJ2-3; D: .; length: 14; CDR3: ASSSWGQGYTDTQY
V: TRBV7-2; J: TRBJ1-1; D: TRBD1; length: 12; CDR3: ASSTGGGRFEAF
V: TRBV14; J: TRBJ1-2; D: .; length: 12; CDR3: ASSQGILGDGYT
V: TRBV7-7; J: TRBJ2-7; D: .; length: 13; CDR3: ASSLDGRLSAEQY
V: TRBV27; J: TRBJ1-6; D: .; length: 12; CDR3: ASGAGRGNSPLH
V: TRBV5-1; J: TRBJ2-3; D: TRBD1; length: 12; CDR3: ASSPRGQADTQY
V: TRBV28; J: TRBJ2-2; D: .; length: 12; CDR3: ASSPRGVTGELF
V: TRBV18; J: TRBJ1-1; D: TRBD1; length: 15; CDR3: ASSPRSVQGANTEAF
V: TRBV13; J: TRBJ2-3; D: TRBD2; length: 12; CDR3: ASIFSGGGDTQY
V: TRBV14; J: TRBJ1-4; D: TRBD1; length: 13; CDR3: ASSQGDRVGEKLF
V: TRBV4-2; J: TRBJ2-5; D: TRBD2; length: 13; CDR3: ASSQPGTSRETQY
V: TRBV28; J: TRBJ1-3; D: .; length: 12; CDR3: ASGIAVGGNTIY
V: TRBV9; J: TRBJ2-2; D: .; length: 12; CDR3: ASSVVSGAGELF
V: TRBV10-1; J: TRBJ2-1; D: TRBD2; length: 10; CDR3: ASRGTRNEQF
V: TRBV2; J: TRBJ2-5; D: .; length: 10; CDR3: ASTEQGETQY
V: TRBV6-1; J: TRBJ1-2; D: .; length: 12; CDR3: ASSRSGTGYGYT
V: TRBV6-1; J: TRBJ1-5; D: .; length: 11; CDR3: ASIQYDNQPQH
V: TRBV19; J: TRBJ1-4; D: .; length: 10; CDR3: ASSKWREKLF
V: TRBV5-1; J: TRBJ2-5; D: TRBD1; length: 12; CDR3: ASSQQGAGETQY
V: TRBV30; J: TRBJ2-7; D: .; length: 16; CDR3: AWSGTTVPLNLFYEQY
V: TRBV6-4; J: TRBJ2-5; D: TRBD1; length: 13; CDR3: ASSARQGAIETQY
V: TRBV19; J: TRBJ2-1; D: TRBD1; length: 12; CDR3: ASSIRTGGHEQF
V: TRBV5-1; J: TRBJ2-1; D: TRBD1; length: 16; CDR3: ASSLRDRGARLNNEQF
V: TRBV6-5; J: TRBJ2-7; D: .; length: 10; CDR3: ARRRGANEQY
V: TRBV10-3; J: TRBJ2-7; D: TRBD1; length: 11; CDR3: AIKGQGAYEQY
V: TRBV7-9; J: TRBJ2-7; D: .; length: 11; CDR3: ASSLLLGREQY
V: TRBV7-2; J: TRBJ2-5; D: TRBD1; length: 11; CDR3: ASSSRGPETQY
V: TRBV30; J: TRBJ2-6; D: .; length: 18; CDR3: AWSQLFGDTASSGANVLT
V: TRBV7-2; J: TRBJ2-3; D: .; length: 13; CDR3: ASSLTMPRGATQY
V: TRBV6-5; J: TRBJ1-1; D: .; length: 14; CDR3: ASSYQWTGVNTEAF
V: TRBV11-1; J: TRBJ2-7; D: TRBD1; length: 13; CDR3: ASSLAGQSFYEQY
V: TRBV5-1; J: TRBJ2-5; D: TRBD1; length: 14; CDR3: ASSSTGGSVQETQY
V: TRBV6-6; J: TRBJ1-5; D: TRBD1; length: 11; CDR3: ASKLGTDQPQH
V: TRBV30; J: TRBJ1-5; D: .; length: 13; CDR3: AWSVRGGYGQPQH
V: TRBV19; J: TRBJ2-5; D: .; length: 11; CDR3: ASSIDQAGTQY
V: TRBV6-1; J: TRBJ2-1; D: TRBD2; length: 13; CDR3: ASSREGLAGNEQF